This T cell receptor (beta chain) was sequenced in a study of shared clonotypes between healthy human individuals (dated by TCRdb to 2020 to 2022). About the full investigation: A few men and a couple of women, aged 18 to 49 years, made up the cohort. To increase sequencing depth and limit assay-specific biases, different laboratories used diverse techniques to prepare libraries and sequence TCR repertoires. Per donor, leukapheresis produced somewhere between about 0.94 and 8.9 billion PBMCs. Per donor, three plates each were used for CD4 naive and CD4 memory, two for CD8 naive, and one for CD8 memory. Blood TCR repertoires of a handful of healthy adults were deeply sequenced to estimate repertoire size and the extent of clonotype sharing between individuals. The paper's findings and limits, for the study overall: The genetic and exposure-history diversity represented was limited by the small number of donors. Sampling was restricted to blood, and TCR repertoires in tissues likely differ from the TCR repertoires found in blood. Higher generation probabilities were observed for clonotypes shared by all four sorted-subset donors than for non-shared clonotypes. Naive subsets generally had larger estimated clonotype richness than memory subsets. Across a handful of donors, around 5.4% of naive CD4, more than 3% of naive CD8, around 2.5% of memory CD4, and 0.3% to 0.45% of memory CD8 clonotypes were shared. Pairwise subsampling indicated that sequencing depth was expected to affect the degree of clonotype sharing among donors. Incomplete sequencing was indicated by rarefaction of sorted-subset datasets, despite the large sequencing depth.

Using the deep immunoSEQ assay, multiplex PCR amplified TCR CDR3 regions from genomic DNA. Extracted genomic DNA from each cell subset was distributed evenly across all wells of several immunoSEQ 96-well plates, and each plate was treated as a replicate. For sorted subsets, approximately 190 ng genomic DNA, equal to tens of thousands of T cell genomes, was loaded into each replicate PCR. Purified libraries were quantified with a Qubit 3.0 fluorometer, sized on a Bioanalyzer 2100, and re-quantified with the KAPA Library Quantification kit. Each immunoSEQ 96-well plate was sequenced on its own single-read 150-cycle Illumina NextSeq 550 flow cell. Per the original workflow: Because the immunoSEQ output held only junctional sequences and lacked quality scores, the filtering could not match the filtering applied to full-length reads. To assign V/J genes and CDR3, sequences were annotated against IMGT germline references using PyIR, a Python wrapper for IgBLAST v1.9. Any read was removed if the V/J assignment was weak (E-value above 1e-6), the CDR3 was missing, or the read contained stop codons, out-of-frame junctions, or ambiguous translated residues. V3J clonotypes were defined by identical inferred V gene, J gene, and CDR3 amino acid sequence. To compute the percentage overlap between repertoires, the number of shared unique clonotypes was divided by the size of the smaller repertoire. Richness of each repertoire was evaluated using RTK rarefaction, the Chao1 estimator, and Recon v2.1 estimates of unobserved clonotypes. OLGA was used to compute generation probabilities for all TCRbeta clonotypes that the gDNA method yielded from a handful of donors. The clones in this table, taken by TCRdb from immuneACCESS, are in-frame only. Not every clone is retained; where verified, under half of the shortfall comes from an unresolved V gene, and the cause of the rest is unknown. The V and J calls and clone size are taken from that table; D and trimming were inferred from the DNA. Counted in this sample were about 2 million clones; about 95% of them appeared once. The top ten clonotypes cover about 1.1% of the sample.

CD8 naive samples consisted of CD45RO-negative cells that were positively selected for CCR7, yielding a CD45RA+CCR7+ population without TemRA cells. The donors were healthy, HIV-negative adults with no recently reported acute infections or vaccinations. Every donor was a Caucasian adult living in Nashville, Tennessee, USA. After blood collection by leukapheresis, PBMCs were isolated using Ficoll-Histopaque density gradient centrifugation and then cryopreserved in the vapor phase of liquid nitrogen. Analytical flow cytometry was used to check the purity and quantity of every magnetically sorted T cell population. From each sorted fraction, genomic DNA was isolated and quantified by UV absorbance on a Nanodrop 2000c. About this clone itself: The antigen it binds to is not known. No base quality information exists; no much larger clone differs at one position.

Trimming accounts for 2 bases at V and 4 bases at J, while the number of junction bases matched to no gene is 8. The CDR3 goes from the cysteine to the phenylalanine over 17 residues. Here the CDR3 DNA is all that survives: 51 bases in frame from base 1. CDR1 and CDR2 were assigned from the germline V gene (reference sequence) as SEHNR and FQNEAQ. This receptor chain uses TRBV7-9 and TRBJ2-3, with 11 junctional bases fitting TRBD1. This TCR was sampled from a young man in good health. Source material: naive CD8+ T cells sorted from blood. The meaning of the sample's cell subset or site label: CD45RA+CCR7+. The DNA is as follows: TGTGCCAGCAGCTTAACTCTCCGGGACAGGGGGGCAGATACGCAGTATTTT. This encodes CASSLTLRDRGADTQYF.